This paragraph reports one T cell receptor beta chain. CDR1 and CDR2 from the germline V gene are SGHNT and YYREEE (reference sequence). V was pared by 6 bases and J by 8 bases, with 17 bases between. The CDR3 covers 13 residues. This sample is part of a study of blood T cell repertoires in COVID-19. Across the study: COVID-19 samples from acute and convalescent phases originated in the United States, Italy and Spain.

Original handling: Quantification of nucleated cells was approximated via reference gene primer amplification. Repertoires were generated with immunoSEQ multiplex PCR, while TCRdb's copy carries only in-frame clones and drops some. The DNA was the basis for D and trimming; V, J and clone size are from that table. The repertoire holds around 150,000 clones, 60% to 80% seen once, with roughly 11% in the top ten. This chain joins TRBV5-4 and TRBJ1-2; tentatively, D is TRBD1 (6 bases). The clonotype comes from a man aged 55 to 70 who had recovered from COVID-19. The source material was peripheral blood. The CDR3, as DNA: TGTGCCAGCACCGGGGGGGCGGGGATCGGCTACACCTTC. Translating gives CASTGGAGIGYTF.